This paragraph reports one T cell receptor (beta chain). The antigen remains undetermined. The germline V gene has CDR1 SEHNR and CDR2 FQNEAQ (reference sequence). CDR3 length: 14 amino acids. The sample comes from a study of T cells expressing NK-cell markers. Study summary: Each TCR beta repertoire originated in sorted T cells that were CD3+CD56+NKG2C+, CD3+CD56+NKG2C- or CD3+CD56-NKG2C+. Regarding the study as a whole: Specificity for HCMV among expanded NKG2C+ T cell clones was not established.

The cDNA for TCR beta came from 5'RACE template switching with UMIs. TCRdb re-analyzed the 5' RACE reads; it lists each CDR3 protein once, without DNA. Its clone listing holds under 200,000 distinct CDR3 sequences. The chain joins TRBV7-9 to TRBJ1-2. The sample taken for sequencing was blood T cells: a sorted CD56 or NKG2C T cell subset, CD4+ or CD8+ T cells, or bulk PBMC T cells (not recorded which). The receptor comes from a woman aged 18 to 75 in good health. The CDR3 sequence: CASSLGLRSSGYTF. Filled out from reference TRBV7-9 and TRBJ1-2, the complete variable domain reads DTGVSQNPRHKITKRGQNVTFRCDPISEHNRLYWYRQTLGQGPEFLTYFQNEAQLEKSRLLSDRFSAERPKGSFSTLEIQRTEQGDSAMYLCASSLGLRSSGYTFGSGTRLTVV.